This T cell receptor (beta chain) originates from a study of early T cells in non-severe SARS-CoV-2 infection. About the research overall: Bulk RNA from unsorted whole blood was sequenced; chains were unpaired. Overall study results and limits: Anti-spike CD8 responses were favored by VDJdb matching, which missed private and CD4 specificities.

With respect to this clonotype: The antigen is undetermined.

Unique molecular identifiers were added to individual cDNA molecules. TCRdb reprocessed the 5' RACE reads via MiXCR and lists one record per CDR3 protein. The sample lists 75,000 to 100,000 distinct CDR3 sequences; roughly 17% were seen once. The CDR3 extends over 15 amino acids. Trimming stripped 6 bases from V and 3 bases from J, with 15 bases between. The germline V gene encodes CDR1 MNHNY and CDR2 SVGAGI (reference sequence). The V gene is TRBV6-6, the J gene TRBJ2-1; tentative D call: TRBD2 (6 bases). The sequence derives from an adult who was a healthcare worker with PCR-confirmed SARS-CoV-2 infection or an uninfected control (not recorded which). Sequencing used whole blood. CDR3 loop: CASSRASGLYNEQFF. The CDR3 coding sequence is TGTGCCAGCAGCCGCGCATCGGGACTCTACAATGAGCAGTTCTTC.